A selection of T cell receptor beta chains follows, all from one sample in a study of regulatory T cells in long-lasting Graves disease. TCRdb re-analysed the multiplex PCR reads in MiXCR, keeping a single row per CDR3 protein. This table holds roughly 430,000 distinct CDR3 sequences, roughly 23% found once. Sequencing used peripheral blood mononuclear cells (PBMCs), obtained when the disease was refractory, from a patient treated with antithyroid drugs. The receptors shown here come from a female donor with Graves disease. CDR3s include the opening cysteine and the closing phenylalanine or tryptophan. A D gene is named only where the DNA matches it firmly. The size field is filled for only some rows; it gives once, few, many or a size class.

>many|TRBJ2-7|TRBD2|TRBV6-5
CASSYEVAGRGEQYF
TGTGCCAGCAGTTACGAGGTAGCGGGAAGGGGCGAGCAGTACTTC
>few|TRBJ1-1|TRBD1|TRBV3-1
CASSQFDRGLLNTEAFF
TGTGCCAGCAGCCAATTTGACAGGGGGCTGTTGAACACTGAAGCTTTCTTT
>.|TRBJ2-7|.|TRBV6-1
CASSAQGLSYEQYF
TGTGCCAGCAGTGCCCAGGGCCTTTCCTACGAGCAGTACTTC
>.|TRBJ2-7|TRBD2|TRBV4-2
CASSQEGAGGYEQYF
TGTGCCAGCAGCCAAGAAGGAGCGGGAGGCTACGAGCAGTACTTC
>.|TRBJ1-5|TRBD1|TRBV25-1
CASGDSINQPQHF
TGTGCCAGCGGGGACAGCATCAATCAGCCCCAGCATTTT
>many|TRBJ2-5|TRBD2|TRBV28
CASSPPGLARREETQYF
TGTGCCAGCAGTCCTCCGGGACTAGCGCGAAGAGAAGAGACCCAGTACTTC
>.|TRBJ2-1|TRBD1|TRBV7-2
CASSLINRGNNEQFF
TGTGCCAGCAGCTTAATTAACAGGGGGAACAATGAGCAGTTCTTC
>many|TRBJ1-1|.|TRBV27
CASHPLRSTEAFF
TGTGCCAGCCATCCCTTGAGGAGCACTGAAGCTTTCTTT
>.|TRBJ2-1|TRBD2|TRBV28
CASGVAGGLLDEQFF
TGTGCCAGCGGGGTAGCGGGAGGTTTGTTGGATGAGCAGTTCTTC
>many|TRBJ2-2|TRBD1|TRBV5-1
CASSADGQAYTGELFF
TGCGCCAGCAGCGCGGATGGACAGGCATACACCGGGGAGCTGTTTTTT
>.|TRBJ1-5|.|TRBV20-1
CSAGGSGYKNQPQHF
TGCAGTGCTGGTGGTTCCGGGTATAAAAATCAGCCCCAGCATTTT
>.|TRBJ1-1|.|TRBV29-1
CSVSGGGTEAFF
TGCAGCGTTTCCGGGGGGGGCACTGAAGCTTTCTTT
>many|TRBJ1-1|.|TRBV28
CASSPTGPTFTEAFF
TGTGCCAGCAGTCCCACCGGACCCACCTTTACTGAAGCTTTCTTT
>few|TRBJ1-1|TRBD1|TRBV18
CASSPMGQAYTEAFF
TGTGCCAGCTCCCCTATGGGACAGGCGTACACTGAAGCTTTCTTT
>.|TRBJ1-4|.|TRBV4-1
CASSQGGQGFGNEKLFF
TGCGCCAGCAGCCAGGGGGGTCAGGGGTTTGGTAATGAAAAACTGTTTTTT
>many|TRBJ2-2|.|TRBV2
CASRVTPNTGELFF
TGTGCCAGCAGGGTGACACCGAACACCGGGGAGCTGTTTTTT
>.|TRBJ2-7|.|TRBV5-5
CASSFFLHDAAYEQYF
TGTGCCAGCAGCTTCTTCCTACATGATGCCGCGTACGAGCAGTACTTC
>many|TRBJ1-5|.|TRBV30
CAWSLDVNQPQHF
TGTGCCTGGAGTTTGGACGTCAATCAGCCCCAGCATTTT
>.|TRBJ2-4|.|TRBV15
CATSRDTGAKNIQYF
TGTGCCACCAGCAGAGATACAGGGGCCAAAAACATTCAGTACTTC
>few|TRBJ1-4|.|TRBV18
CASSPRRGANEKLFF
TGTGCCAGCTCACCACGGCGGGGAGCTAATGAAAAACTGTTTTTT
>.|TRBJ2-5|TRBD1|TRBV5-1
CASYTRTGAGETQYF
TGCGCCAGTTACACCCGGACAGGGGCGGGAGAGACCCAGTACTTC
>.|TRBJ2-1|TRBD2|TRBV28
CASSSTQREIFHNEQFF
TGTGCCAGCAGTTCGACCCAGCGGGAGATATTCCACAATGAGCAGTTCTTC
>many|TRBJ2-7|TRBD2|TRBV6-2/TRBV6-3
CASSYERDLYEQYF
TGTGCCAGCAGTTACGAGCGGGACCTCTACGAGCAGTACTTC
>.|TRBJ1-1|.|TRBV6-2/TRBV6-3
CASSDFGRPEAFF
TGTGCCAGCAGTGACTTCGGGAGACCTGAAGCTTTCTTT
>.|TRBJ2-1|TRBD2|TRBV28
CASSLGTSGSNEQFF
TGTGCCAGCAGTTTAGGGACTAGCGGGAGTAATGAGCAGTTCTTC
>few|TRBJ2-7|TRBD2|TRBV30
CAWSGPGGRHSYEQYF
TGTGCCTGGAGCGGCCCGGGAGGGAGGCACTCCTACGAGCAGTACTTC
>few|TRBJ2-7|.|TRBV18
CASSPEGRVYEQYF
TGTGCCAGCTCACCGGAGGGCAGAGTCTACGAGCAGTACTTC
>few|TRBJ2-5|.|TRBV29-1
CSVVAGSETQYF
TGCAGCGTTGTAGCAGGGTCAGAGACCCAGTACTTC
>many|TRBJ1-1|TRBD1|TRBV27
CPSSPGQGYTEAFF
TGTCCCAGCAGTCCGGGACAGGGATACACTGAAGCTTTCTTT
>few|TRBJ2-7|TRBD1|TRBV20-1
CSARPRQGIAYEQYF
TGCAGTGCTAGACCCCGACAGGGAATTGCCTACGAGCAGTACTTC
>.|TRBJ2-1|TRBD2|TRBV28
CASSFFWVAGQSYNEQFF
TGTGCCAGCAGTTTTTTTTGGGTAGCGGGCCAATCCTACAATGAGCAGTTCTTC
>many|TRBJ1-3|.|TRBV6-1
CASSESAGSGNTIYF
TGTGCCAGCAGTGAATCCGCGGGATCCGGAAACACCATATATTTT
>few|TRBJ1-2|TRBD1|TRBV27
CASSFRDRDSGYTF
TGTGCCAGCAGTTTCCGGGACAGGGATAGTGGCTACACCTTC
>.|TRBJ1-2|TRBD1|TRBV29-1
CSVGGTGNYGYTF
TGCAGCGTTGGCGGGACAGGGAACTATGGCTACACCTTC
>many|TRBJ2-5|.|TRBV10-3
CAISVQETQYF
TGTGCCATCAGCGTTCAAGAGACCCAGTACTTC
>few|TRBJ1-5|TRBD1|TRBV12-3/TRBV12-4
CASSSTGTGVASQPQHF
TGTGCCAGCAGCTCCACCGGGACAGGGGTGGCGAGTCAGCCCCAGCATTTT
>many|TRBJ2-2|.|TRBV25-1
CASRWETVNTGELFF
TGTGCCAGCAGGTGGGAGACGGTGAACACCGGGGAGCTGTTTTTT
>.|TRBJ2-7|.|TRBV14
CASSQGPVWVSYEQYF
TGTGCCAGCAGCCAAGGTCCAGTGTGGGTCTCCTACGAGCAGTACTTC
>many|TRBJ1-5|TRBD1|TRBV10-3
CAIKGQVNQPQHF
TGTGCCATCAAAGGACAGGTTAATCAGCCCCAGCATTTT
>.|TRBJ1-1|.|TRBV7-9
CASSANRQYPNTEAFF
TGTGCCAGCAGCGCAAATCGACAGTACCCGAACACTGAAGCTTTCTTT
>.|TRBJ1-5|.|TRBV25-1
CASSGREVNQPQHF
TGTGCCAGCAGTGGCAGGGAAGTAAATCAGCCCCAGCATTTT
>few|TRBJ2-7|.|TRBV29-1
CSGSYGEGATYEQYF
TGCAGCGGATCCTACGGGGAAGGGGCCACCTACGAGCAGTACTTC
>few|TRBJ2-7|TRBD2|TRBV28
CASSLRREATYEQYF
TGTGCCAGCAGTTTGAGGCGGGAGGCCACCTACGAGCAGTACTTC
>many|TRBJ1-1|.|TRBV29-1
CSDYTSLNTEAFF
TGCAGCGATTATACGAGTCTGAACACTGAAGCTTTCTTT
>many|TRBJ2-7|TRBD1|TRBV28
CASSAPGQSPKEQYF
TGTGCCAGCAGTGCGCCGGGACAGTCACCCAAAGAGCAGTACTTC
>few|TRBJ1-5|.|TRBV29-1
CSVREGGWNQPQHF
TGCAGCGTTCGAGAGGGGGGGTGGAATCAGCCCCAGCATTTT
>many|TRBJ2-7|TRBD1|TRBV28
CASSLFTTGSGYEQYF
TGTGCCAGCAGTTTATTCACGACAGGGAGTGGGTACGAGCAGTACTTC
>.|TRBJ2-7|.|TRBV28
CASSPSPRGPYEQYF
TGTGCCAGCAGCCCTTCTCCCAGGGGACCCTACGAGCAGTACTTC
>many|TRBJ1-2|.|TRBV20-1
CSARLRRSYGYTF
TGCAGTGCTAGATTACGAAGAAGCTATGGCTACACCTTC
>.|TRBJ1-5|.|TRBV7-8
CASSLDASNQPQHF
TGTGCCAGCAGCTTAGATGCTAGCAATCAGCCCCAGCATTTT
>.|TRBJ2-1|.|TRBV19
CASSNFQVRAYNEQFF
TGTGCCAGTAGCAATTTCCAGGTACGGGCCTACAATGAGCAGTTCTTC
>.|TRBJ1-4|.|TRBV9
CASSVGGVGNEKLFF
TGTGCCAGCAGCGTAGGGGGGGTTGGGAATGAAAAACTGTTTTTT
>many|TRBJ2-7|.|TRBV6-1
CASSTGLMSYEQYF
TGTGCCAGCAGTACAGGACTGATGTCCTACGAGCAGTACTTC
>many|TRBJ2-7|.|TRBV28
CASSLLRSYEQYF
TGTGCCAGCAGTTTACTAAGGTCCTACGAGCAGTACTTC
>.|TRBJ2-7|.|TRBV20-1
CSASPSRGREPYEQYF
TGCAGTGCTAGTCCTTCGAGGGGGAGGGAACCTTACGAGCAGTACTTC
>many|TRBJ2-5|.|TRBV6-2/TRBV6-3
CASKWEAGPLETQYF
TGTGCCAGCAAGTGGGAAGCGGGCCCCTTAGAGACCCAGTACTTC
>.|TRBJ2-7|TRBD2|TRBV20-1
CSARIGRELSYEQYF
TGCAGTGCTAGGATCGGGCGGGAGCTTTCCTACGAGCAGTACTTC
>few|TRBJ1-2|.|TRBV27
CASRLGGTADGYTF
TGTGCCAGCAGACTAGGGGGGACCGCCGATGGCTACACCTTC
>few|TRBJ2-2|TRBD2|TRBV20-1
CSAITSGRAGELFF
TGCAGTGCCATCACTAGCGGGAGAGCCGGGGAGCTGTTTTTT